The TCR beta chain described here comes from a study of T cell repertoires in cytomegalovirus infection. Turning to the study itself: Public TCR beta signatures were indicative of both CMV infection and a matching HLA type.

Overall study results and limits: Dominating the ex vivo response were TCR beta clonotypes that were CMV-specific and HLA-C-restricted. People with CMV and the relevant HLA were identified by cumulative public TCR beta family frequency.

TCRdb processed the reads anew with MiXCR; each CDR3 protein has one entry. This table holds about 140,000 distinct CDR3 sequences, under 8% found once. Remarks on this clonotype: Its antigen is undetermined.

J lost 0 bases, V lost 2 bases, and 4 bases had no gene match. CDR3 size: 15 residues. Germline CDR1 and CDR2: SGHNT and YENEEA. The sequencing input was PBMCs. This receptor was obtained from a human donor in good health (CMV status not recorded). Some clones in this sample may be carry-over from other donors' samples. The chain employs TRBV11-3 and TRBJ2-7, with TRBD1 identical over 7 bases. CDR3 DNA sequence: TGTGCCAGCAGCTTATCGACAGGGCCCTCCTACGAGCAGTACTTC. Translated, it gives CASSLSTGPSYEQYF.